The 11 T cell receptor beta chains below were found in one sample sequenced in a study of cytomegalovirus exposure and HLA in healthy donors. PCR involved 60 Vbeta and 13 Jbeta primers. Assay: immunoSEQ multiplex PCR; the TCRdb copy retains only in-frame clones and omits some. Of about 200,000 clones detected, more than 75% appear once; the ten largest clones hold over 5%. The sequenced material came from PBMCs. The receptors originated from a woman aged 45-65 years in good health and CMV-seropositive.

The V gene is TRBV19, the J gene TRBJ1-5; D is possibly TRBD1 (6 bases). The CDR3 is 14 residues long. Germline V lookup: CDR1 LNHDA, CDR2 SQIVND (reference sequence). Deletions cut 4 bases from V and 5 bases from J, with 12 bases between. CDR3 sequence reads: CASSTYRVDQPQHF. Here the CDR3 DNA reads TGTGCCAGTAGTACCTACAGGGTGGATCAGCCCCAGCATTTT.

V and J are TRBV10-3 and TRBJ2-7; 14 bases match TRBD2. Germline lookup yields CDR1 ENHRY and CDR2 SYGVKD. With V trimmed by 10 bases and J by 6 bases, 8 bases remained unmatched. CDR3 size: 14 residues. Here the CDR3 DNA reads TGTGCCACGAAGGGACTAGCGGGAGTCGGCGAGCAGTACTTC. Translating gives CATKGLAGVGEQYF.

This clone has a single count. The chain employs TRBV5-1 and TRBJ2-5; D is possibly TRBD1 (6 bases). Germline CDR1 reads SGHRS; CDR2 reads YFSETQ. The V gene lost 4 bases and the J gene lost 5 bases, with 18 bases spanning the gap. This CDR3 has 15 amino acids. The CDR3 protein is CASSLGQRLGETQYF. In DNA form, the CDR3 reads TGCGCCAGCAGCCTTGGACAGCGATTGGGGGAGACCCAGTACTTC. The entire variable domain, with the rest obtained from reference TRBV5-1 and TRBJ2-5, is as follows: KAGVTQTPRYLIKTRGQQVTLSCSPISGHRSVSWYQQTPGQGLQFLFEYFSETQRNKGNFPGRFSGRQFSNSRSEMNVSTLELGDSALYLCASSLGQRLGETQYFGPGTRLLVL.

The V and J genes are TRBV19 and TRBJ2-4; possible D gene TRBD2, 5 bases. V lost 3 bases, J lost 8 bases, and 11 bases lay in between. The CDR3 extends over 13 amino acids. CDR1 is LNHDA and CDR2 is SQIVND in the germline V gene (reference sequence). CDR3 DNA: TGTGCCAGTAGTATGCGCTTCGGGGACATTCAGTACTTC. As protein: CASSMRFGDIQYF.

CDR3 DNA: TGTGCCAGCAGCTGGGGCAGGAACACCGGGGAGCTGTTTTTT. It translates to CASSWGRNTGELFF. The V gene is TRBV2, the J gene TRBJ2-2; TRBD1 might be the D (5 bases). Per germline, CDR1 SNHLY and CDR2 FYNNEI. CDR3 length: 14 amino acids. The V end lost 6 bases, the J end lost 1 base, and 9 bases lay between the germline ends.

This chain connects TRBV7-2 to TRBJ2-7, with 8 positions matching TRBD1. CDR1 and CDR2 (germline): SGHTA, FQGNSA. Trimming took 5 bases from V and 2 from J; bases not matched to a gene: 5. The CDR3 has 14 residues. In DNA form, the CDR3 reads TGTGCCAGCAGCCGGGGACAGGTTCCCTACGAGCAGTACTTC. Residues: CASSRGQVPYEQYF.

The CDR3 DNA is TGTGCCAGCAGCCAAGTGGGACTAGCGGGAATGGACGAGCAGTACTTC. Translated, it gives CASSQVGLAGMDEQYF. The V call is TRBV4-2, the J call TRBJ2-5, with 13 bases lining up with TRBD2. TRBJ2-7 explains the end of the DNA better; the J call may be wrong. CDR3 length: 16 residues. The germline gives CDR1 LGHNA, CDR2 YNFKEQ.

This chain connects TRBV18 to TRBJ1-1; tentative D call: TRBD1 (6 bases). V was cut by 6 bases and J by 3 bases, with 17 bases left in between. This CDR3 is built from 15 residues. CDR1 KGHSH and CDR2 LQKENI come from the germline V gene. CDR3: CASSAEQGAYTEAFF. The CDR3 DNA sequence: TGTGCCAGCTCGGCCGAACAGGGCGCCTACACTGAAGCTTTCTTT.

V gene TRBV29-1 combines with J gene TRBJ1-1, with 10 bases that match TRBD1. The germline V gene has CDR1 SQVTM and CDR2 ANQGSEA. The CDR3 covers 14 residues. V was clipped by 3 bases and J by 4 bases; unmatched bases: 5. In nucleotides, the CDR3 is TGCAGCGTTGAGTTGGGACAGGGGACCACTGAAGCTTTCTTT. It is translated as CSVELGQGTTEAFF. Filled out from reference TRBV29-1 and TRBJ1-1, the complete variable domain reads SAVISQKPSRDICQRGTSLTIQCQVDSQVTMMFWYRQQPGQSLTLIATANQGSEATYESGFVIDKFPISRPNLTFSTLTVSNMSPEDSSIYLCSVELGQGTTEAFFGQGTRLTVV.

This clone occurred many times. The rearrangement uses TRBV10-1 and TRBJ2-7; 11 bases fit TRBD1. Looked up from germline, CDR1 is WNHNN and CDR2 is SYGVQD (reference sequence). V shed 6 bases and J 7 bases; nucleotides not matched to a gene: 8. The CDR3 is 14 residues long. The CDR3 DNA follows: TGCGCCAGCAGCCGCGGACAGGGGGCGGATGAGCAGTACTTC. Translated: CASSRGQGADEQYF.

The chain carries TRBV15 and TRBJ1-5, with D unresolved. This CDR3 has 16 residues. V was trimmed by 1 base and J by 0 bases, leaving 10 bases between them. Germline V gene lookup returns CDR1 LNHNV and CDR2 YYDKDF (reference sequence). CDR3 bases: TGTGCCACCAGCAGAGTTCAAGCTTATAGCAATCAGCCCCAGCATTTT. Its translation is CATSRVQAYSNQPQHF.